The source of this T cell receptor beta chain is a study of CD8+CD57+ T cells in acquired aplastic anemia listed by TCRdb under 2018. Some background on the complete study: On average, sorted CD4+ and CD8+ cells yielded 3.2 ug of extracted DNA, with a range of roughly 0.19 to 27.4 ug. CD8+CD57+ expansion was defined as frequency above the mean frequency observed in healthy subjects. Points the paper makes about the study in general: Twenty-nine CD8+ CDR3 sequences were found to be shared between patients and controls, but these sequences appeared to be highly expressed in patients and within the immunodominant clones of the patients. No significant difference in CD8+ Simpson's diversity was found between patients and healthy controls (P=0.060).

A word on this clonotype: Its recognized antigen is unknown. No much larger clone is present one base from it, and per-base qualities are unavailable.

CDR3 length: 16 amino acids, cysteine to phenylalanine. Here the CDR3 DNA is all that survives: 48 bases in frame from base 1. The CDR1 and CDR2 encoded by the germline V gene (reference sequence) are LNHNV and YYDKDF. V is reduced by 6 bases and J by 3 bases, leaving a spacing of 18 bases between them. Genomic DNA was used as template for profiling of TCR beta VDJ combinations and CDR3 sequences. An Illumina HiSeq 2000 was used for TCR repertoire sequencing. Regarding the original processing steps: Repertoires were assessed using TRBV/TRBJ rearrangement plots, CDR3 size and DJ length profiles, and Simpson's diversity index. The immunodominant clone was defined as the most abundant DNA sequence in deep sequencing data. CDR3 amino acid sequences were screened for sharing across subjects and were compared with published repertoires and the VDJdb database. The public reads were reanalyzed by TCRdb: fastp trimming at Q25, MiXCR alignment, in-frame beta chains only. Entries are consolidated by CDR3 protein sequence, retaining the most common genes and DNA. TCRdb assigned the V and J calls; the authors' analysis was not used. Present in this sample are approximately 130,000 distinct CDR3 sequences, approximately 61% of which were seen just once. The ten largest clones take up around 27% of the sample.

Expansion of CD8+CD57+ cells had been shown by flow cytometry in the patients chosen for sequencing. All patients had severe acquired aplastic anemia diagnosed by International Study of Aplastic Anemia and Agranulocytosis and Camitta criteria. No therapy had been received by the patients at the time of blood sampling. The study deep-sequenced TCR repertoires of sorted CD4+ and CD8+ blood T cells from severe aplastic anemia patients and healthy subjects. In the USA, patient enrollment took place under clinicaltrials.gov protocols 00001620, 01623167, 00001397, 00071045, 00081523 and 00961064. Ficoll-Paque density gradient centrifugation was used to isolate peripheral blood mononuclear cells. Before DNA extraction, CD4+ and CD8+ T cells were sorted by FACS or by magnetic beads.

Input material: sorted CD4+, CD8+, or CD8+CD57+ T cells (not recorded which) from PBMCs. This TCR was recovered from a human donor with aplastic anemia. The rearrangement joined TRBV15 to TRBJ1-5, with the D segment identity uncertain. The CDR3 has the sequence CATSLKTGQINQPQHF. At the DNA level, the sequence is TGTGCCACCAGTCTCAAGACCGGCCAGATCAATCAGCCCCAGCATTTT.